This T cell receptor (beta chain) was identified in a study of blood T cell repertoires in COVID-19. Study information: The cDNA or gDNA used as material had been derived from T cells, B-cell-depleted T cells, or PBMCs.

Adults between about 18 and 95 years of age took part from about two dozen US areas. In its sample, this clone was seen once. In the authors' methods: How many nucleated cells were present was estimated from reference gene primer amplification. The table came from immunoSEQ multiplex PCR; TCRdb's copy has only in-frame clones and leaves some out. V, J and clone size were drawn from that table, and D and trimming were deduced from the DNA. The data show roughly 190,000 clones, roughly three quarters seen once. Sequencing input: PBMCs or T cells enriched from blood (not recorded which). This TCR was recovered from a woman in her forties or fifties with acute COVID-19.

For the CDR3, the DNA is TGTGCCAGCAGTGATCCGGGACTAGCGGGCCAAGAGACCCAGTACTTC. Amino acids: CASSDPGLAGQETQYF. The chain couples TRBV25-1 to TRBJ2-5; 12 positions match TRBD2. Germline CDR1 and CDR2: MGHDK and SYGVNS. The V segment lost 3 bases and the J segment 1 base; nucleotides outside the gene matches: 3. CDR3 length equals 16 residues. Looking up the rest from reference TRBV25-1 and TRBJ2-5 gives the full variable domain: EADIYQTPRYLVIGTGKKITLECSQTMGHDKMYWYQQDPGMELHLIHYSYGVNSTEKGDLSSESTVSRIRTEHFPLTLESARPSHTSQYLCASSDPGLAGQETQYFGPGTRLLVL.